The 8 T cell receptor beta chains in this list originate from one sample, sequenced in a study of OX40 agonist ivuxolimab in advanced cancers. The repertoire was sequenced with immunoSEQ multiplex PCR; TCRdb's copy has only in-frame clones and lacks some. The sample carries about 96,000 clones, about 80% recorded once. The input for sequencing was CD4+ or CD8+ T cells sorted from blood, taken in a trial of the OX40 agonist ivuxolimab. These receptor sequences come from an adult with an advanced solid tumor such as melanoma, head and neck, liver or kidney cancer.

This clone came up once. The chain uses TRBV9 and TRBJ1-2, with D unclear. The germline gives CDR1 SGDLS, CDR2 YYNGEE. Trimming took off 0 bases at V and 4 bases at J, with 13 bases between the two ends. The CDR3 has 15 amino acids. In DNA, the CDR3 is TGTGCCAGCAGCGTAGGGAGGGAGATAGGCTATGGCTACACCTTC. Translating it yields CASSVGREIGYGYTF.

V and J are TRBV19 and TRBJ1-5; possible D gene TRBD1, 5 bases. Germline V gives CDR1 LNHDA, CDR2 SQIVND (reference sequence). CDR3 length: 13 residues. Deletions cut 4 bases from V and 5 bases from J, with 9 bases between. CDR3 DNA: TGTGCCAGTAGTACCATCAGGGATCAGCCCCAGCATTTT. Its translation: CASSTIRDQPQHF.

The genes are TRBV7-2 and TRBJ1-1; D unclear. Germline CDR1 and CDR2: SGHTA and FQGNSA. CDR3 length: 14 residues. Trimming removed 3 bases at V and 0 bases at J, with 8 bases between. The CDR3 sequence is CASSFKRVNTEAFF. The CDR3 bases are TGTGCCAGCAGCTTTAAGCGGGTGAACACTGAAGCTTTCTTT.

The chain carries TRBV4-1 and TRBJ2-7, with 7 bases matching TRBD2. Trimming took 0 bases from V and 3 from J; bases not matched to a gene: 5. The CDR3 covers 15 residues. Germline CDR1 MGHRA, CDR2 YSYEKL. The CDR3 DNA sequence: TGCGCCAGCAGCCAAGAACCTAGCGGAGGCTACGAGCAGTACTTC. Translating gives CASSQEPSGGYEQYF.

The rearrangement links TRBV6-5 to TRBJ1-2, with D tentatively TRBD1 (5 bases). Trimming left V 6 bases short and J 4 bases short, with 12 bases between. CDR3 length equals 13 residues. Germline values: CDR1 MNHEY, CDR2 SVGAGI. The CDR3 nucleotides read TGTGCCAGCAGCCAACCGGGGGGCTATGGCTACACCTTC. This encodes CASSQPGGYGYTF.

The chain is built from TRBV5-6 and TRBJ2-1; 13 nucleotides line up with TRBD2. The CDR3 has 15 residues. From germline, CDR1 is SGHDT and CDR2 YYEEEE. Germline trimming cut 2 bases from V and 4 bases from J; bases unmatched to any gene: 0. CDR3 sequence (DNA): TGTGCCAGCAGCTTACTAGCGGGGGGGTACAATGAGCAGTTCTTC. Translated: CASSLLAGGYNEQFF.

J is TRBJ2-7 and V is TRBV7-9; the D gene is possibly TRBD1 (6 bases). Trimming shortened V by 5 bases and J by 0 bases, and 8 bases separated the two germline ends. Looked up from germline, CDR1 is SEHNR and CDR2 is FQNEAQ (reference sequence). This CDR3 is 13 amino acids long. CDR3 residues: CASSMDSSYEQYF. In nucleotides, the CDR3 is TGTGCCAGCAGCATGGACAGCTCCTACGAGCAGTACTTC.

The chain carries TRBV7-2 and TRBJ1-6; 10 bases are a match to TRBD1. The length of the CDR3 is 16 residues. Germline loops: CDR1 SGHTA, CDR2 FQGNSA. J was trimmed by 3 bases and V by 5 bases; bases with no gene match: 4. This CDR3 reads CASSVGTGVYNSPLHF. The CDR3, as DNA: TGTGCCAGCAGCGTTGGGACAGGGGTCTATAATTCACCCCTCCACTTT. Complete variable domain (other parts from reference TRBV7-2 and TRBJ1-6): GAGVSQSPSNKVTEKGKDVELRCDPISGHTALYWYRQSLGQGLEFLIYFQGNSAPDKSGLPSDRFSAERTGGSVSTLTIQRTQQEDSAVYLCASSVGTGVYNSPLHFGNGTRLTVT.